The 15 T cell receptor beta chains reported below all come from one sample, sequenced in a study of human T cells and chemical hapten exposure. Time point denoted: patch test 1, 2 weeks after DPC sensitization. Treatment specified: therapeutic diphenylcyclopropenone sensitization with weekly scalp DPC. TCRdb used MiXCR to reprocess the RACE reads, holding one entry per CDR3 protein. This sample yields approximately 80,000 distinct CDR3 sequences, of which roughly 7.2% are seen a single time; roughly 1.6% belongs to the top ten. The source was whole blood, collected in connection with sensitization to the hapten diphenylcyclopropenone (DPC). The receptors shown here come from a woman aged 25 to 39 with alopecia areata. Some clones in this sample may be carry-over from other donors' samples.

This clonotype was detected many times. V gene TRBV10-3 combines with J gene TRBJ2-7, with D perhaps given as TRBD1 or TRBD2 (5 bases each). The CDR3 consists of 14 residues. Trimming cost V 0 bases and J 2 bases, with 8 bases left between them. From germline, CDR1 is ENHRY and CDR2 SYGVKD. CDR3 in DNA: TGTGCCATCAGTGAGTCCCAGGGAGCCTACGAGCAGTACTTC. It specifies CAISESQGAYEQYF.

This clonotype was counted ten times or more. This sequence joins TRBV12-3 or TRBV12-4 and TRBJ1-5; D gene ambiguous. V lost 4 bases, J lost 2 bases, and 15 bases lay in between. This CDR3 is built from 16 residues. The CDR3: CASSSSAGSRNQPQHF. Here the CDR3 DNA reads TGTGCCAGCAGTTCCTCCGCGGGTTCGCGCAATCAGCCCCAGCATTTT.

This clonotype was detected a few times. V usage is TRBV29-1 and J usage is TRBJ2-5, with a tentative D call TRBD1 (6 bases). The CDR3 totals 13 residues. Germline CDR1 SQVTM, CDR2 ANQGSEA. This CDR3 reads CSTIQGLRETQYF. CDR3 DNA: TGCAGTACTATACAGGGTTTGAGGGAGACCCAGTACTTC. Looking up the rest from reference TRBV29-1 and TRBJ2-5 gives the full variable domain: SAVISQKPSRDICQRGTSLTIQCQVDSQVTMMFWYRQQPGQSLTLIATANQGSEATYESGFVIDKFPISRPNLTFSTLTVSNMSPEDSSIYLCSTIQGLRETQYFGPGTRLLVL.

Many counts were recorded for this clonotype. CDR3 DNA sequence: TGTGCCAGCAGCTCCGGACAGCTGAACACTGAAGCTTTCTTT. Translated, it gives CASSSGQLNTEAFF. This rearrangement joins TRBV7-9 to TRBJ1-1; perhaps TRBD1 as D (6 bases). The CDR3 length is 14 residues. Trimming removed 4 bases from V and 0 bases from J, with 9 bases in between. CDR1 and CDR2 from the germline V gene are SEHNR and FQNEAQ (reference sequence).

This clonotype was picked up one time. The chain uses TRBV12-3 or TRBV12-4 and TRBJ1-5, with 9 bases lining up with TRBD1. The CDR3 length is 15 residues. Trimming at V came to 6 bases and at J to 5 bases, leaving 8 bases not matched to a gene. CDR3 in amino acids: CASSLDRGGDQPQHF. CDR3 coding DNA: TGTGCCAGCAGCCTAGACAGGGGGGGAGATCAGCCCCAGCATTTT.

This clonotype showed up many times. J is TRBJ1-2 and V is TRBV2; D gene ambiguous. Germline V gene lookup returns CDR1 SNHLY and CDR2 FYNNEI. The V end was cut by 6 bases, the J end by 8 bases, with 16 bases between. This CDR3 spans 13 amino acids. The CDR3 sequence: CASSRHLFDGYTF. In DNA, the CDR3 is TGTGCCAGCAGCCGCCATTTGTTTGACGGCTACACCTTC.

In its sample, this clonotype was seen many times. The chain couples TRBV29-1 to TRBJ1-5; D not resolved. Trimming shortened V by 2 bases and J by 1 base, and 0 bases separated the two germline ends. The CDR3 runs to 11 residues. CDR1 is SQVTM and CDR2 is ANQGSEA in the germline V gene. CDR3 sequence: CSVESNQPQHF. The CDR3 region has the DNA TGCAGCGTTGAAAGCAATCAGCCCCAGCATTTT.

The chain couples TRBV7-2 to TRBJ2-1, with 9 bases fitting TRBD2. The J segment lost 13 bases and the V segment lost 1 base, leaving 2 bases of the junction unmatched. Germline V CDR1 and CDR2: SGHTA, FQGNSA. The CDR3 consists of 12 residues. CDR3 residues: CASSLGGGAQFF. DNA of the CDR3: TGTGCCAGCAGCTTAGGCGGGGGGGCCCAGTTCTTC.

This clonotype was detected many times. The chain has TRBV6-5 and TRBJ1-4; D remains unclear. CDR1 and CDR2 (germline): MNHEY, SVGAGI. V lost 0 bases and J lost 2, with 10 bases in between. The CDR3 totals 16 residues. CDR3 bases: TGTGCCAGCAGTTACTCGCCAACTCCTACTAATGAAAAACTGTTTTTT. Its protein product is CASSYSPTPTNEKLFF.

This clonotype was seen repeatedly, ten times or more. The rearrangement joins TRBV6-1 to TRBJ1-2; D is unclear. The V gene lost 7 bases and the J gene lost 8 bases, with 20 bases spanning the gap. The germline V gene has CDR1 MNHNS and CDR2 SASEGT. This CDR3 spans 14 amino acids. This CDR3 is CASILPIQGGGYTF. The CDR3 bases are TGTGCCAGCATACTCCCTATACAAGGTGGCGGCTACACCTTC.

Many counts were recorded for this clonotype. This sequence joins TRBV13 and TRBJ2-1; no firm D call. Per germline, CDR1 PRHDT and CDR2 FYEKMQ (reference sequence). This CDR3 spans 15 amino acids. The V and J ends lost 3 bases and 0 bases respectively, with 9 bases between them. The CDR3 DNA reads TGTGCCAGCAGCTTTGACATAAGCTCCTACAATGAGCAGTTCTTC. It specifies CASSFDISSYNEQFF.

This chain uses TRBV12-3 or TRBV12-4 with TRBJ2-1, with D maybe TRBD1 (6 bases). Trimming left V 6 bases short and J 10 bases short, with 13 bases between. The CDR3 runs to 12 residues. The CDR3 sequence is CASSWTESEQFF. The CDR3, as DNA: TGTGCCAGCAGCTGGACAGAATCGGAGCAGTTCTTC.

The chain combines TRBV11-2 with TRBJ1-2; 7 bases agree with TRBD1. Looked up from germline, CDR1 is SGHAT and CDR2 is FQNNGV. This CDR3 has 17 residues. J lost 4 bases, V lost 0 bases, and 11 bases had no gene match. In nucleotides, the CDR3 is TGTGCCAGCAGCTTAGACCCAGCGAGGGGGCGAAGCTATGGCTACACCTTC. Residues: CASSLDPARGRSYGYTF.

This clonotype was seen at least ten times. The chain is built from TRBV29-1 and TRBJ2-7; D tentatively reads TRBD1 or TRBD2 (6 bases each). The CDR3 runs to 14 residues. V lost 2 bases to trimming and J lost 3 bases, with 14 bases between them. The germline V gene encodes CDR1 SQVTM and CDR2 ANQGSEA. The CDR3 spells CSVELRGHYYEQYF. The DNA of the CDR3 is TGCAGCGTTGAACTTCGGGGGCACTACTACGAGCAGTACTTC.

This clonotype occurred a few times. The rearrangement uses TRBV5-1 and TRBJ2-5; unclear D gene. CDR1 SGHRS and CDR2 YFSETQ come from the germline V gene. The length of the CDR3 is 15 residues. V was clipped by 3 bases and J by 2 bases, with 14 bases between them. This CDR3 reads CASSYGPRAQETQYF. Here the CDR3 DNA reads TGCGCCAGCAGCTACGGACCTAGGGCTCAAGAGACCCAGTACTTC.